This T cell receptor beta chain is drawn from a study of T cell responses to AZD1222 COVID-19 vaccine. Sequencing was performed with immunoSEQ multiplex PCR; in TCRdb, only in-frame clones are kept and a portion is missing. Among roughly 58,000 clones listed, 75% to 90% were seen once. Concerning this clone: Its antigen is not identified.

Second-dose schedules of about 4 or about 12 weeks were combined. Points from the study as a whole: Only a handful of AZD1222 recipients, several in all, had baseline seropositivity. The donor group comprised mostly white British people and more females; the analysis possibly underestimated clonal diversity. Spike-specific TCRs gained breadth and depth after people received two AZD1222 doses.

V was shortened by 4 bases and J by 14 bases, with 9 bases between the two germline ends. CDR3 length equals 11 residues. The rearrangement uses TRBV12-3 or TRBV12-4 and TRBJ1-6, with no clear D. The receptor's source is an adult who received the AZD1222 COVID-19 vaccine. The source was peripheral blood, collected 28 days after the second AZD1222 dose. The CDR3 loop is CASSSSMALHF. CDR3 bases: TGTGCCAGCAGTTCTTCTATGGCCCTCCACTTT.